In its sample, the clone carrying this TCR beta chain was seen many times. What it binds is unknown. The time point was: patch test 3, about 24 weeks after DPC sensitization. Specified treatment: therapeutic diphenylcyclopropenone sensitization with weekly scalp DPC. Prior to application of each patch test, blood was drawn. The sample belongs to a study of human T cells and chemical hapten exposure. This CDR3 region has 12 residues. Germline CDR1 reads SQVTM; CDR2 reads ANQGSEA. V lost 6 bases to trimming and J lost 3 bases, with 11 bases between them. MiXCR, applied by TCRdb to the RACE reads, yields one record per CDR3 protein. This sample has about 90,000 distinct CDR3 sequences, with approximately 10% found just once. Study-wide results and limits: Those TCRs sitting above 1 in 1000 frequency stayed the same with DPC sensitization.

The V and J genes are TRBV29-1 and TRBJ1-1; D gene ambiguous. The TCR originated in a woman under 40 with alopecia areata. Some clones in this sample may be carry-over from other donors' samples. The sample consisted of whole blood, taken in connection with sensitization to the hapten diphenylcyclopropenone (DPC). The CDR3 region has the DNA TGCAGCGTCCCAGGATGGGACACTGAAGCTTTCTTT. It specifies CSVPGWDTEAFF.